A selection of T cell receptor beta chains follows, all from one sample in a study of blood T cell repertoires in COVID-19. Data came from immunoSEQ multiplex PCR; TCRdb stores just in-frame clones and leaves some out. The repertoire holds about 81,000 clones, with about nine tenths as singletons. The specimen sequenced was peripheral blood. These TCRs come from a man aged 65 to 79 with active or convalescent COVID-19. The conserved cysteine and the conserved F or W are not part of the CDR3 here.

TRBJ1-5 TRBV19 ASSSGTGIDQPQH
TRBJ2-4 TRBV5-4 ASSHDRGAKNIQY
TRBJ1-6 TRBV6-1 ASSGTGQGSSSYNSPLH
TRBJ1-5 TRBV2 ASTSEGAQPQH
TRBJ1-2 TRBV7-8 ASSNRGTGYT
TRBJ1-1 TRBV9 ASSVDGQGNTEAF
TRBJ2-1 TRBV27 ASSQGLYYNEQF
TRBJ1-1 TRBV10-3 AISEGQGPNTEAF
TRBJ1-1 TRBV5-1 ASRPGQLMNTEAF
TRBJ2-1 TRBV5-8 ASSLDRVEQF
TRBJ1-1 TRBV20-1 SATQGSEAF
TRBJ1-1 TRBV5-4 ASSLWTGGVGTEAF
TRBJ2-3 TRBV11-3 ASSPLGRTTDTQY
TRBJ1-2 TRBV4-2 ASSPGQGAGYGYT
TRBJ2-1 TRBV6-4 ASSPLAGGRTEQF
TRBJ1-1 TRBV29-1 SVEDYRMNTEAF
TRBJ1-2 TRBV9 ASSSRDSDYGYT
TRBJ1-6 TRBV14 ASSHTGGSYNSPLH
TRBJ2-7 TRBV25-1 ASSEYPGGEQY
TRBJ2-3 TRBV2 ASVASGKDTQY
TRBJ2-1 TRBV6-5 ASSPGGNSYNEQF
TRBJ2-1 TRBV9 ASSALTGGAYNEQF
TRBJ1-1 TRBV19 ASNSRGSPEAF
TRBJ1-2 TRBV6-2/TRBV6-3 ASSKLGQGINGYT
TRBJ1-3 TRBV3-1/TRBV3-2 ASSQGGTGIYSGNTIY